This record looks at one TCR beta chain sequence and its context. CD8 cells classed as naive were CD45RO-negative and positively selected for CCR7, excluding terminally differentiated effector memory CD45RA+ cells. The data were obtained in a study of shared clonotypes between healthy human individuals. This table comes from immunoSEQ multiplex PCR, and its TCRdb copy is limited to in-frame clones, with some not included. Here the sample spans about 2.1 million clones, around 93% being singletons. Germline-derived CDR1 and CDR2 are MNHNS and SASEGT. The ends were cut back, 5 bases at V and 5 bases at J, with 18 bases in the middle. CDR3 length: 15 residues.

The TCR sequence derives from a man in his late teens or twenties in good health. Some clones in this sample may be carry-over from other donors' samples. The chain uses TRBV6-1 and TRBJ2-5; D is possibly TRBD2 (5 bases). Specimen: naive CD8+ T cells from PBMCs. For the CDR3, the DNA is TGTGCCAGCAGTTGGCCTACTAGTTTTCGGGAGACCCAGTACTTC. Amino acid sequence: CASSWPTSFRETQYF.